The present TCR beta chain was sequenced within a study of blood T cell repertoires in COVID-19. On the study more broadly: T cells, B-cell-depleted T cells, or PBMCs supplied cDNA or gDNA.

Per the germline V gene, CDR1 is LNHDA and CDR2 is SQIVND (reference sequence). J was trimmed by 1 base and V by 5 bases; bases with no gene match: 5. The CDR3 totals 17 residues. Sequenced by immunoSEQ multiplex PCR; TCRdb stores in-frame clones only, minus some. The sample lists about 45,000 clones, roughly nine tenths occurring once. The specimen sequenced was peripheral blood. The rearrangement uses TRBV19 and TRBJ2-1; 13 positions agree with TRBD2. This clonotype was sampled from a human donor in a cohort sampled during active COVID-19. The CDR3 coding sequence is TGTGCCAGTAGTGCTTCACTAGCGGGGGGGTCCTACAATGAGCAGTTCTTC. Amino acids: CASSASLAGGSYNEQFF. Complete variable domain (other parts from reference TRBV19 and TRBJ2-1): DGGITQSPKYLFRKEGQNVTLSCEQNLNHDAMYWYRQDPGQGLRLIYYSQIVNDFQKGDIAEGYSVSREKKESFPLTVTSAQKNPTAFYLCASSASLAGGSYNEQFFGPGTRLTVL.